These T cell receptor beta chains were read from a single sample in a study of blood T cell repertoires in COVID-19. Some clones are missing from TCRdb's copy, which holds only in-frame ones; the method was immunoSEQ multiplex PCR. The repertoire holds about 49,000 clones, 75% to 90% seen once, with 2% to 2.5% in the top ten. The specimen sequenced was peripheral blood. The receptors originated from a woman of 80 years or more with COVID-19, enrolled during active disease. Both conserved end residues are part of each CDR3. Fields, in order: V gene, J gene, D gene, clone size, CDR3 protein, CDR3 DNA. A D gene is named only where the DNA matches it firmly. Clone size is not always given. Where it is, it says once, few, many or a class for expanded clones.

TRBV27,TRBJ1-2,NA,NA,CASHGGDLNYGYTF,TGTGCCAGCCATGGGGGGGATCTAAACTATGGCTACACCTTC
TRBV28,TRBJ2-7,NA,NA,CAAGQSYEQYF,TGTGCCGCCGGACAGTCCTACGAGCAGTACTTC
TRBV13,TRBJ1-1,NA,once,CASSLLGQGEAFF,TGTGCCAGCAGCTTATTGGGTCAGGGTGAAGCTTTCTTT
TRBV11-3,TRBJ2-7,TRBD1,NA,CASSFGTVGHEQYF,TGTGCCAGCAGCTTCGGGACAGTAGGACACGAGCAGTACTTC
TRBV2,TRBJ2-3,NA,NA,CASTPGSSTDTQYF,TGTGCCAGCACCCCCGGGAGTAGCACAGATACGCAGTATTTT
TRBV30,TRBJ1-1,NA,NA,CASFWDSEAFF,TGTGCCTCATTTTGGGACTCTGAAGCTTTCTTT
TRBV5-6,TRBJ2-5,NA,NA,CASTPVGGGRETQYF,TGTGCCAGCACCCCGGTCGGGGGAGGTCGGGAGACCCAGTACTTC
TRBV19,TRBJ1-6,NA,NA,CASSTRGVNSPLHF,TGTGCCAGTAGTACCAGGGGAGTCAATTCACCCCTCCACTTT
TRBV6-5,TRBJ1-1,TRBD1,NA,CASSYYPGQQAFF,TGTGCCAGCAGTTATTATCCGGGACAGCAAGCTTTCTTT
TRBV3-1/TRBV3-2,TRBJ1-1,TRBD1,NA,CASSQTGTEFTEAFF,TGTGCCAGCAGCCAAACCGGGACAGAATTTACTGAAGCTTTCTTT
TRBV5-1,TRBJ2-3,TRBD2,NA,CASRSSGREGFTTDTQYF,TGCGCCAGCAGATCAAGTGGGAGGGAGGGCTTTACGACAGATACGCAGTATTTT
TRBV19,TRBJ1-1,NA,NA,CASSIRPGEAFF,TGTGCCAGTAGTATCAGGCCAGGGGAAGCTTTCTTT
TRBV3-1/TRBV3-2,TRBJ1-1,NA,NA,CASSQFGSGTSGTEAFF,TGTGCCAGCAGCCAATTTGGGTCCGGGACATCGGGGACTGAAGCTTTCTTT
TRBV2,TRBJ1-6,NA,NA,CASKRGSGNSPLHF,TGTGCCAGTAAGAGGGGGTCGGGTAATTCACCCCTCCACTTT
TRBV2,TRBJ1-5,NA,NA,CASSEAYRAPGQPQHF,TGTGCCAGCAGTGAAGCGTACAGGGCGCCCGGTCAGCCCCAGCATTTT